This T cell receptor (beta chain) is drawn from a study of CD8 T cells in ankylosing spondylitis. This clonotype was picked up many times. The target antigen is unknown. Making use of molecular barcodes, quantitative 5'-RACE generated TCR beta libraries. TCRdb recomputed calls from the 5' RACE reads with MiXCR, one row per CDR3 protein. This table holds approximately 250,000 distinct CDR3 sequences, about 10% found once. This CDR3 has 14 residues. The V and J ends lost 1 base and 8 bases, in that order; junction bases with no gene match: 7. In germline, CDR1 is SGHRS, CDR2 YFSETQ. Study-level results: Matched ankylosing spondylitis synovial fluid reportedly contained a significantly enriched population of disease-linked clones. Past research had described some motif variants in reactive arthritis synovial fluid and blood. Characteristic of ankylosing spondylitis blood, it appeared, was a TCR beta motif comprising roughly 8 highly homologous variants.

The origin of this receptor is a male donor with ankylosing spondylitis or in good health (not recorded which). The specimen was blood, either unsorted or a sorted T cell fraction (not recorded which). This chain links TRBV5-1 with TRBJ1-2, with 8 positions matching TRBD1. The CDR3 nucleotides are TGCGCCAGCAGCTTGTGGCAGGGGGCGATCGGCTACACCTTC. It codes for CASSLWQGAIGYTF.